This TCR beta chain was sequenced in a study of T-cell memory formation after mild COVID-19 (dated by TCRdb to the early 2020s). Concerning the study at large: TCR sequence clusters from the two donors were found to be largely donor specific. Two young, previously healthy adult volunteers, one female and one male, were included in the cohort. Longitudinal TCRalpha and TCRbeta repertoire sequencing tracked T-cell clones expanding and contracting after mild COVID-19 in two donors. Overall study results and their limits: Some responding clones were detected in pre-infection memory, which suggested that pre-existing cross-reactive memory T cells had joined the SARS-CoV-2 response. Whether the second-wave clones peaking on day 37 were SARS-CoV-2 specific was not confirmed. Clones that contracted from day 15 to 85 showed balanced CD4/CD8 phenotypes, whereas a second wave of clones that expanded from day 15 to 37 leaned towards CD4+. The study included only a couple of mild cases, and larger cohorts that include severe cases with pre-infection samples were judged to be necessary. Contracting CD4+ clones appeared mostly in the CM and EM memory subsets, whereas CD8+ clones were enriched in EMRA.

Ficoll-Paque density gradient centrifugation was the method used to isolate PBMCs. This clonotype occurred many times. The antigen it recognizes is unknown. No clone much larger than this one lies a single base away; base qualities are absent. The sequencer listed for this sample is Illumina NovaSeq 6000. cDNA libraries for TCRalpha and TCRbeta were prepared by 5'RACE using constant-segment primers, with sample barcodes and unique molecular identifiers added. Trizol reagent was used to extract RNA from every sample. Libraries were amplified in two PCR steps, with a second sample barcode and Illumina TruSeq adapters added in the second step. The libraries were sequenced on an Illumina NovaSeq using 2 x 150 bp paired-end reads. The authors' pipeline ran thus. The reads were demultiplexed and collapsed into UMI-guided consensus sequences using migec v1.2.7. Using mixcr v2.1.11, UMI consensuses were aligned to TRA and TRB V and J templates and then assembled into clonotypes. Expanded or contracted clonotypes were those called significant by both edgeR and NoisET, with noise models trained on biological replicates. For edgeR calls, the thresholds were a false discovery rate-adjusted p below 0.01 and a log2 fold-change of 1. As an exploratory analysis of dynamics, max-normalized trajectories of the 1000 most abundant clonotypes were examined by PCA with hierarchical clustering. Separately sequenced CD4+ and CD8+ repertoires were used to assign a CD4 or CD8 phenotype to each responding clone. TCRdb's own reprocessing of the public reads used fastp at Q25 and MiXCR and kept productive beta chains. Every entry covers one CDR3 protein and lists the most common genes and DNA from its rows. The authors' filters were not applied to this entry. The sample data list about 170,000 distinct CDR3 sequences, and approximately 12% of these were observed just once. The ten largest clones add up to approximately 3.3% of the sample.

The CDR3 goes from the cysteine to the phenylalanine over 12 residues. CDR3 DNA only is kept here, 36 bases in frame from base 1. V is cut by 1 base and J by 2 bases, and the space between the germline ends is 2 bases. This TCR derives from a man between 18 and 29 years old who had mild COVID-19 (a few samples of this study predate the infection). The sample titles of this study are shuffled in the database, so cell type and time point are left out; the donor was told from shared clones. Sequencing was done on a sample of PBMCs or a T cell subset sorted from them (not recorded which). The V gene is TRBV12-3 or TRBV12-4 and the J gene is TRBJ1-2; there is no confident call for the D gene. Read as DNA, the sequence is TGTGCCAGCAGTTTAGGGAACTATGGCTACACCTTC. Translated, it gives CASSLGNYGYTF.